The 27 T cell receptor beta chains below come from one sample, sequenced in a study of shared clonotypes between healthy human individuals. Sequencing was performed with immunoSEQ multiplex PCR; in TCRdb, only in-frame clones are kept and a portion is missing. The sample has hundreds of thousands of clones, about 95% seen once. Naive CD8 cells, CD45RO-negative and positively selected for CCR7, excluded terminally differentiated effector memory CD45RA+ cells. Sequences were obtained from naive CD8+ T cells sorted from blood. The receptors here all came from a woman in her thirties in good health.

The V and J genes are TRBV27 and TRBJ2-1; the match to TRBD2 covers 15 bases. CDR1 and CDR2 from the germline V gene are MNHEY and SMNVEV (reference sequence). V was pared by 7 bases and J by 7 bases, with 5 bases of the junction left unmatched. CDR3 length: 15 residues. CDR3 DNA sequence: TGTGCCAGCACCCAAGGGACTAGCGGGGGGAATGAGCAGTTCTTC. This encodes CASTQGTSGGNEQFF.

The genes are TRBV4-2 and TRBJ2-7; D possibly corresponds to TRBD1 (6 bases). The CDR3 sequence is 13 residues long. Trimming left V 4 bases short and J 9 bases short, with 16 bases between. The germline V gene encodes CDR1 LGHNA and CDR2 YNFKEQ. Here the CDR3 reads CASSLNWGPGQYF. CDR3 in DNA: TGTGCCAGCAGCCTCAACTGGGGGCCAGGGCAGTACTTC.

This sequence joins TRBV5-6 and TRBJ2-1; 7 bases are a match to TRBD2. Trimming took 5 bases from V and 1 from J; bases not matched to a gene: 12. The CDR3 sequence is 17 residues long. Germline values: CDR1 SGHDT, CDR2 YYEEEE. CDR3 in DNA: TGTGCCAGCAGTTTCTTGGGGGGGATATTATCCTACAATGAGCAGTTCTTC. Amino acids: CASSFLGGILSYNEQFF.

The chain joins TRBV27 to TRBJ2-7; D is possibly TRBD1 (6 bases). The ends were cut back, 5 bases at V and 4 bases at J, with 21 bases in the middle. The CDR3 length is 16 residues. CDR1 is MNHEY, CDR2 SMNVEV, per germline (reference sequence). The chain's CDR3 is CASSPPWGTSTYEQYF. The CDR3 nucleotides are TGTGCCAGCAGTCCACCCTGGGGGACATCTACTTACGAGCAGTACTTC.

The gene calls are TRBV9 and TRBJ2-1, with a tentative D call TRBD2 (5 bases). From germline, CDR1 is SGDLS and CDR2 YYNGEE. There are 12 residues in the CDR3. Deletions cut 3 bases from V and 7 bases from J, with 8 bases between. CDR3 bases: TGTGCCAGCAGCGGGTGGGAGAATGAGCAGTTCTTC. Translating gives CASSGWENEQFF.

The chain combines TRBV27 with TRBJ2-1, with TRBD2 matching over 7 bases. V lost 0 bases, J lost 3 bases, and 5 bases stayed unmatched. The CDR3 is 16 residues long. The germline V gene has CDR1 MNHEY and CDR2 SMNVEV (reference sequence). The CDR3 is CASSLSPGTNYNEQFF. The DNA of the CDR3 is TGTGCCAGCAGTTTATCCCCCGGGACTAACTACAATGAGCAGTTCTTC.

The chain has TRBV19 and TRBJ1-2; D remains ambiguous. The CDR3 is 14 residues long. V dropped 3 bases and J dropped 4 bases, with 12 bases sitting between them. Germline assignment: CDR1 LNHDA and CDR2 SQIVND (reference sequence). In nucleotides, the CDR3 is TGTGCCAGTAGTATTGACGGAGGATCCTATGGCTACACCTTC. Residues: CASSIDGGSYGYTF.

V usage is TRBV6-6 and J usage is TRBJ1-5, with 8 bases fitting TRBD1. The CDR3 spans 13 residues. Unmatched junction bases numbered 9, after V lost 11 bases and J lost 6 bases. The germline V gene encodes CDR1 MNHNY and CDR2 SVGAGI (reference sequence). The CDR3 nucleotides read TGTGCCGCCGGACAGGGAGGGCGTCAGCCCCAGCATTTT. Translated: CAAGQGGRQPQHF.

On this clone: The same CDR3 arises from other DNA sequences in this sample as well. J is TRBJ2-7 and V is TRBV19; TRBD2 agrees at 8 bases. Trimming cost V 5 bases and J 2 bases; bases outside gene matches: 8. The CDR3 length is 15 residues. CDR1 and CDR2 from the germline V gene are LNHDA and SQIVND (reference sequence). The CDR3 DNA reads TGTGCCAGTAGTCTCACTAGCGGAAGCACCTACGAGCAGTACTTC. Translated, it gives CASSLTSGSTYEQYF.

The chain joins TRBV10-3 to TRBJ1-1; D gene unclear. This CDR3 has 13 amino acids. V lost 6 bases and J 3 bases, leaving 11 bases between the germline ends. CDR1 and CDR2 from the germline V gene are ENHRY and SYGVKD. The CDR3 loop reads CAISPSRDTEAFF. The CDR3 DNA follows: TGTGCCATCAGCCCCTCTAGAGACACTGAAGCTTTCTTT.

Regarding this clone: The same CDR3 arises from other DNA sequences in this sample as well. The rearrangement uses TRBV27 and TRBJ2-7, with TRBD2 matching over 7 bases. V lost 2 bases, J lost 2 bases, and 3 bases stayed unmatched. Germline CDR1 and CDR2: MNHEY and SMNVEV (reference sequence). The CDR3 extends over 14 amino acids. The CDR3 coding sequence is TGTGCCAGCAGTTTAACGGCGGGAGCCTACGAGCAGTACTTC. It codes for CASSLTAGAYEQYF.

V is TRBV4-2 and J is TRBJ2-7; 8 bases fit TRBD2. V lost 3 bases and J lost 2; bases outside the gene matches: 3. CDR3 length: 14 amino acids. Germline assignment: CDR1 LGHNA and CDR2 YNFKEQ. The CDR3 DNA follows: TGTGCCAGCAGCCAGTCGGGGGGGACCTACGAGCAGTACTTC. Residues: CASSQSGGTYEQYF.

The chain combines TRBV7-9 with TRBJ2-5; TRBD2 matches at 9 bases. V lost 4 bases, J lost 5 bases, and 5 bases stayed unmatched. CDR1 is SEHNR, CDR2 FQNEAQ, per germline (reference sequence). The CDR3 spans 14 residues. CDR3 DNA sequence: TGTGCCAGCAGCTCCCCTAGCGGGATCGAGACCCAGTACTTC. Its protein is CASSSPSGIETQYF.

This clone was picked up one time. The chain is built from TRBV6-7 and TRBJ2-7, with 9 bases fitting TRBD1. TRBV6-7 qualifies as an ORF whose function is uncertain. The V gene end was trimmed by 3 bases and the J gene end by 2 bases; junction bases not matched to a gene: 5. The CDR3 length is 15 residues. The CDR3 DNA sequence: TGTGCCAGCAGTTATCCCGGGACAGGGCCCTACGAGCAGTACTTC. Its protein is CASSYPGTGPYEQYF.

The chain carries TRBV5-5 and TRBJ1-1, with a possible D match to TRBD1 (5 bases). Trimming pared 4 bases from V and 4 bases from J, leaving 17 bases between. This CDR3 is 15 amino acids long. CDR1 and CDR2 (germline): SGHKS, YYEKEE (reference sequence). In nucleotides, the CDR3 is TGTGCCAGCAGCATAGGACGGGGGAGGACCACTGAAGCTTTCTTT. Translated: CASSIGRGRTTEAFF.

The chain employs TRBV5-1 and TRBJ1-4; D perhaps matches TRBD1 (6 bases). Germline-derived CDR1 and CDR2 are SGHRS and YFSETQ. This CDR3 is built from 13 residues. V lost 8 bases and J 3 bases, leaving 11 bases between the germline ends. This CDR3 is CASRTEPNEKLFF. CDR3 bases: TGCGCCAGTAGGACAGAGCCTAATGAAAAACTGTTTTTT.

V gene TRBV15 combines with J gene TRBJ2-5; 11 bases map to TRBD2. The J call is doubtful: the DNA matches TRBJ2-7 better. The CDR3 length is 16 residues. Germline assignment: CDR1 LNHNV and CDR2 YYDKDF (reference sequence). The CDR3 protein is CATSRDRLAGTYEQYF. CDR3 bases: TGTGCCACCAGCAGAGATAGACTAGCGGGAACCTACGAGCAGTACTTC.

The genes are TRBV27 and TRBJ2-3; D is uncertain. Looked up from germline, CDR1 is MNHEY and CDR2 is SMNVEV (reference sequence). There are 13 residues in the CDR3. V lost 2 bases, J lost 4 bases, and 7 bases lay in between. The CDR3 loop is CASSLPPPDTQYF. The CDR3 nucleotides are TGTGCCAGCAGTTTACCCCCCCCAGATACGCAGTATTTT.

The chain carries TRBV29-1 and TRBJ2-1, with D maybe TRBD2 (5 bases). Trimming shortened V by 4 bases and J by 3 bases, and 7 bases separated the two germline ends. The CDR3 spans 12 residues. The germline V gene has CDR1 SQVTM and CDR2 ANQGSEA. CDR3 sequence: CSVAGVYNEQFF. The DNA of the CDR3 is TGCAGCGTTGCCGGGGTCTACAATGAGCAGTTCTTC.

The chain recombines TRBV5-8 with TRBJ2-7; D gene unclear. Germline V lookup: CDR1 SGHTS, CDR2 YDEGEE. This CDR3 is 13 amino acids long. Between the trimmed V and J ends, which lost 0 bases and 0 bases, there was a span of 4 bases. The CDR3 coding sequence is TGTGCCAGCAGCTTGGGCAACTCCTACGAGCAGTACTTC. It translates to CASSLGNSYEQYF. Combining the CDR3 with reference TRBV5-8 and TRBJ2-7 gives the whole variable domain EAGVTQSPTHLIKTRGQQATLRCSPISGHTSVYWYQQALGLGLQFLLWYDEGEERNRGNFPPRFSGRQFPNYSSELNVNALELEDSALYLCASSLGNSYEQYFGPGTRLTVT.

This clone is a singleton in its sample. The chain uses TRBV9 and TRBJ2-4, with D possibly TRBD1 on 5 matching bases. The CDR3 runs 14 residues. V was shortened by 0 bases and J by 8 bases, with 12 bases between the two germline ends. Germline loops: CDR1 SGDLS, CDR2 YYNGEE. This CDR3 reads CASSVGRPRDIQYF. CDR3 nucleotides: TGTGCCAGCAGCGTAGGTCGACCCAGGGACATTCAGTACTTC.

V usage is TRBV10-2 and J usage is TRBJ1-1; D is undetermined. The germline CDR1 and CDR2 sequences are WSHSY and SAAADI. This CDR3 is 12 amino acids long. Trimming pared 9 bases from V and 3 bases from J, leaving 11 bases between. The CDR3 nucleotides read TGCGCCAGTGCAGCGGGAGACACTGAAGCTTTCTTT. Its protein is CASAAGDTEAFF.

The rearrangement uses TRBV11-2 and TRBJ2-1; 10 nucleotides line up with TRBD2. Unmatched junction bases numbered 13, after V lost 5 bases and J lost 0 bases. CDR1 and CDR2 from the germline V gene are SGHAT and FQNNGV. The length of the CDR3 is 19 residues. In nucleotides, the CDR3 is TGTGCCAGCAGCCCAATCCCCGGACTAGCGGAGGTCTCCTACAATGAGCAGTTCTTC. It specifies CASSPIPGLAEVSYNEQFF.

This clone occurred once. The chain carries TRBV28 and TRBJ2-2; 8 bases map to TRBD2. The ends lost 8 bases at V and 6 bases at J; junction bases unmatched: 14. CDR3 length equals 16 residues. The V gene's germline CDR1 is MDHEN and CDR2 SYDVKM. The CDR3 loop reads CASSPGREGLPGELFF. Here the CDR3 DNA reads TGTGCCAGCTCCCCGGGACGGGAGGGCCTCCCCGGGGAGCTGTTTTTT.

The gene calls are TRBV2 and TRBJ2-2; 7 bases fit TRBD2. Germline V CDR1 and CDR2: SNHLY, FYNNEI. The V and J ends lost 6 bases and 11 bases, in that order; junction bases with no gene match: 9. The CDR3 extends over 13 amino acids. CDR3: CASSGTNQGELFF. CDR3 DNA sequence: TGTGCCAGCAGCGGGACTAACCAGGGAGAGCTGTTTTTT.

V is TRBV19 and J is TRBJ1-1, with D hard to call. Germline-derived CDR1 and CDR2 are LNHDA and SQIVND (reference sequence). The CDR3 is made up of 12 amino acids. V gave up 7 bases and J gave up 0 bases, with 6 bases separating them. Here the CDR3 reads CASKGMNTEAFF. CDR3 bases: TGTGCCAGTAAGGGTATGAACACTGAAGCTTTCTTT.

This CDR3 is CASSLAPLAYEQYF. Written as DNA, the CDR3 is TGTGCCAGCAGCTTGGCCCCACTCGCCTACGAGCAGTACTTC. The V call is TRBV5-8, the J call TRBJ2-7; D call uncertain. The ends were cut back, 0 bases at V and 2 bases at J, with 9 bases in the middle. Germline CDR1 is SGHTS and CDR2 is YDEGEE. The CDR3 has 14 residues.